The entry that follows covers one T cell receptor (beta chain) sequence. The sample originates from a study of control samples from healthy donors and cancer patients. Clones were sequenced by immunoSEQ multiplex PCR, and TCRdb holds only the in-frame ones, with some missing. The sample lists about 71,000 clones, over 85% seen once, with about 20% in the top ten. The CDR3 has 13 residues. Trimming stripped 4 bases from V and 8 bases from J, with 11 bases between. Germline V gives CDR1 MGHDK, CDR2 SYGVNS. Sequenced input: PBMCs. V and J are TRBV25-1 and TRBJ1-4; D unclear. The clonotype was recovered from a man in his 60s with lung cancer. The CDR3 coding sequence is TGTGCCAGCAGTGGCTGGACGGGGGAAAAACTGTTTTTT. It translates to CASSGWTGEKLFF.